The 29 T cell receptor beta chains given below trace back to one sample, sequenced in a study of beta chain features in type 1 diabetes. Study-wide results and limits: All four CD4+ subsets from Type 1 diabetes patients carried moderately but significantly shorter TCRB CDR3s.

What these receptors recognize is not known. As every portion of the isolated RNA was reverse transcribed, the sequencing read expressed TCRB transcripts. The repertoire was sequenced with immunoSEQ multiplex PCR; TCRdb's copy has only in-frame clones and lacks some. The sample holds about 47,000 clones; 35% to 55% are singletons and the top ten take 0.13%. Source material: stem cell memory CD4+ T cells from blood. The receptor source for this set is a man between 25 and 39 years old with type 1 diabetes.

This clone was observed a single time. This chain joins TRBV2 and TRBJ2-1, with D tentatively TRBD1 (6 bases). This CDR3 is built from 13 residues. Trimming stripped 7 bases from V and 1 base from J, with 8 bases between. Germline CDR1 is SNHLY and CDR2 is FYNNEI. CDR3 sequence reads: CASKRGSYNEQFF. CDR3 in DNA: TGTGCCAGCAAGAGGGGGTCCTACAATGAGCAGTTCTTC.

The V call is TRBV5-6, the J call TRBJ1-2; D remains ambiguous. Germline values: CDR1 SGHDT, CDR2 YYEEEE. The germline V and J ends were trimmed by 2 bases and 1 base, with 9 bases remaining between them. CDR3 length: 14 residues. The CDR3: CASSFGGDNYGYTF. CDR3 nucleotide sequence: TGTGCCAGCAGCTTTGGCGGTGATAACTATGGCTACACCTTC. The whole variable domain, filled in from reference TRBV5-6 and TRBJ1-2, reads DAGVTQSPTHLIKTRGQQVTLRCSPKSGHDTVSWYQQALGQGPQFIFQYYEEEERQRGNFPDRFSGHQFPNYSSELNVNALLLGDSALYLCASSFGGDNYGYTFGSGTRLTVV.

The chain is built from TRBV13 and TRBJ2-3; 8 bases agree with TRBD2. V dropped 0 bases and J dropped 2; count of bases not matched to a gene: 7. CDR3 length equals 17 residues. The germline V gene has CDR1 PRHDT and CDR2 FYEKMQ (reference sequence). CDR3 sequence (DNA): TGTGCCAGCAGCTTAGGGAGACTAGCGCGAGACACAGATACGCAGTATTTT. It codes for CASSLGRLARDTDTQYF. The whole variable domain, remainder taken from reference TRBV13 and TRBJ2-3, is AAGVIQSPRHLIKEKRETATLKCYPIPRHDTVYWYQQGPGQDPQFLISFYEKMQSDKGSIPDRFSAQQFSDYHSELNMSSLELGDSALYFCASSLGRLARDTDTQYFGPGTRLTVL.

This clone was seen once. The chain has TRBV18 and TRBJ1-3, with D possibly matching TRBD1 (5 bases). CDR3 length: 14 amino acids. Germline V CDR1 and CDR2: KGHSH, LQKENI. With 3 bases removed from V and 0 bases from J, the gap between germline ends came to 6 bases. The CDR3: CASSPQGSGNTIYF. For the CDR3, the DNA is TGTGCCAGCTCACCTCAGGGCTCTGGAAACACCATATATTTT.

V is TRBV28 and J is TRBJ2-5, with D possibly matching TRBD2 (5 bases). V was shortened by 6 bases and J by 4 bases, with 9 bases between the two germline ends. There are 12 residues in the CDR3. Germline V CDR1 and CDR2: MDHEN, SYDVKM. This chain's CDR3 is CASRDLGETQYF. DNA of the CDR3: TGTGCCAGCAGGGACTTGGGAGAGACCCAGTACTTC.

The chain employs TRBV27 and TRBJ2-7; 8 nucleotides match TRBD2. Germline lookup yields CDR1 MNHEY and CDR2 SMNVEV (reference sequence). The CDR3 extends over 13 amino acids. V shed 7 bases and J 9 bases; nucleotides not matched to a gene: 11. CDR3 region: CASNSGGRGGQYF. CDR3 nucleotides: TGTGCCAGCAACTCGGGAGGGCGCGGCGGGCAGTACTTC.

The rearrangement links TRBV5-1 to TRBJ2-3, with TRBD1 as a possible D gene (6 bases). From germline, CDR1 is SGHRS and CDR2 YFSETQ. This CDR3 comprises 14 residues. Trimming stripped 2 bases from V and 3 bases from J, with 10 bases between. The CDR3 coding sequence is TGCGCCAGCAGCTTCGCAGGGGTGACAGATACGCAGTATTTT. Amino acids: CASSFAGVTDTQYF.

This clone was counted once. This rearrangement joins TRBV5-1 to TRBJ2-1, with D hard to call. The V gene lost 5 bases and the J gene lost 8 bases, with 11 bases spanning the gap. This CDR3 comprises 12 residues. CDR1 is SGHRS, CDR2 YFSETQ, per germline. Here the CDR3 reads CASSRGGDEQFF. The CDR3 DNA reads TGCGCCAGCAGTCGCGGCGGAGATGAGCAGTTCTTC.

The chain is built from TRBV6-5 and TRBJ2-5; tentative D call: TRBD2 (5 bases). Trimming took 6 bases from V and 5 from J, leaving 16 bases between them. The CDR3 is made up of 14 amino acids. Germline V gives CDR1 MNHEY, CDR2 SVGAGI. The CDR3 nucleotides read TGTGCCAGCAGCCTTCGACTTCAGCGGGAGACCCAGTACTTC. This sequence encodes CASSLRLQRETQYF.

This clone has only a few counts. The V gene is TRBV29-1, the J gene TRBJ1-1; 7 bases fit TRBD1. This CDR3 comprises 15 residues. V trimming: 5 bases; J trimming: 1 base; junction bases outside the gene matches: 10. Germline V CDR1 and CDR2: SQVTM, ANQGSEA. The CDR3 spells CSVYKTGNWNTEAFF. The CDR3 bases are TGCAGCGTTTACAAGACAGGGAATTGGAACACTGAAGCTTTCTTT. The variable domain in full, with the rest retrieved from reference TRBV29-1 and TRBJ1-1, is SAVISQKPSRDICQRGTSLTIQCQVDSQVTMMFWYRQQPGQSLTLIATANQGSEATYESGFVIDKFPISRPNLTFSTLTVSNMSPEDSSIYLCSVYKTGNWNTEAFFGQGTRLTVV.

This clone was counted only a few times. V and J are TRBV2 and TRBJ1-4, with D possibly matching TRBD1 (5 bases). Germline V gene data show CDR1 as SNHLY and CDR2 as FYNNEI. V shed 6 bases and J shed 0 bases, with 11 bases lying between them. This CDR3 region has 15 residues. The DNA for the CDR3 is TGTGCCAGCAGGCGACAGCCGGCAACTAATGAAAAACTGTTTTTT. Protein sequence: CASRRQPATNEKLFF.

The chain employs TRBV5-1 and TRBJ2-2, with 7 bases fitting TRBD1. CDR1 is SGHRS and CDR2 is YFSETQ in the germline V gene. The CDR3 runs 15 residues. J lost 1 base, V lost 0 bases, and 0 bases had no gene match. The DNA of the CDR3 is TGCGCCAGCAGCTTGGGACAGGGGAACACCGGGGAGCTGTTTTTT. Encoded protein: CASSLGQGNTGELFF.

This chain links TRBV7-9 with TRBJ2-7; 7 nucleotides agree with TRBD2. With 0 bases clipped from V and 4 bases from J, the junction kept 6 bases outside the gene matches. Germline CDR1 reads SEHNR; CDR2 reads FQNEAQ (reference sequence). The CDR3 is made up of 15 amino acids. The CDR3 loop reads CASSLAGGRGYEQYF. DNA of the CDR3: TGTGCCAGCAGCTTAGCCGGCGGGAGAGGATACGAGCAGTACTTC.

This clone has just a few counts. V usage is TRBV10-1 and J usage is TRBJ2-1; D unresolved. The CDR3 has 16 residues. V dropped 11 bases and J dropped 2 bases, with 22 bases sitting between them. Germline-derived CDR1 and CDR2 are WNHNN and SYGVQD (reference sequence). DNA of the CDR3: TGCGCCGCCTCCCCACTTAAGCGAGAGCCCTACAATGAGCAGTTCTTC. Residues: CAASPLKREPYNEQFF.

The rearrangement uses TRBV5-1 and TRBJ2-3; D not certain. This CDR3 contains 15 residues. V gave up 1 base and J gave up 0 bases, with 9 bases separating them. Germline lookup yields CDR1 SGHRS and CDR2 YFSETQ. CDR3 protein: CASSLRLPSTDTQYF. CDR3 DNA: TGCGCCAGCAGCTTGCGTCTACCCAGCACAGATACGCAGTATTTT.

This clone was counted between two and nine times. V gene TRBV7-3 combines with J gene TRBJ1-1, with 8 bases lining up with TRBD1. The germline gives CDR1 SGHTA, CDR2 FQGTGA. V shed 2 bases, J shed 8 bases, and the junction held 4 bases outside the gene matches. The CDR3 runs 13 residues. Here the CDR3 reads CASSLSGGQEAFF. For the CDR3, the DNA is TGTGCCAGCAGCTTATCAGGGGGCCAAGAAGCTTTCTTT.

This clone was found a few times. This CDR3 is CASSLGRYQGEPQHF. CDR3 bases: TGTGCCAGCAGCTTAGGGAGATACCAGGGGGAGCCCCAGCATTTT. This chain joins TRBV7-9 and TRBJ1-5; 7 nucleotides line up with TRBD1. The CDR3 extends over 15 amino acids. The V and J ends lost 1 base and 8 bases, in that order; junction bases with no gene match: 8. Germline CDR1 SEHNR, CDR2 FQNEAQ (reference sequence).

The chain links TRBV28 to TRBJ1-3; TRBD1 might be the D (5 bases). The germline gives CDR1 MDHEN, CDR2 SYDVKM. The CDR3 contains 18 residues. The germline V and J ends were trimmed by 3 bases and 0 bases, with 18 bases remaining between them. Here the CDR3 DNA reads TGTGCCAGCAGTTTCCTGCACGGGACTTTCAGCTCTGGAAACACCATATATTTT. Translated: CASSFLHGTFSSGNTIYF.

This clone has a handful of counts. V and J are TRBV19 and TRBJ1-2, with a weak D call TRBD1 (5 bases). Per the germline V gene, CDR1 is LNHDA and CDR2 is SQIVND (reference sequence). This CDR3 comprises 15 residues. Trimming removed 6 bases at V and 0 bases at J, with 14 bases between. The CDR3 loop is CASRDTPLTNYGYTF. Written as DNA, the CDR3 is TGTGCCAGTAGGGACACGCCGCTAACTAACTATGGCTACACCTTC.

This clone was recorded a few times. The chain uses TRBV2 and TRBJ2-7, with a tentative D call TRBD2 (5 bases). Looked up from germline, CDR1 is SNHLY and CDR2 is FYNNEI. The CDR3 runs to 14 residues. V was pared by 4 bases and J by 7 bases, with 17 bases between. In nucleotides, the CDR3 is TGTGCCAGCAGTGGAACTAGAAAAGGTGGTGAGCAGTACTTC. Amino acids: CASSGTRKGGEQYF.

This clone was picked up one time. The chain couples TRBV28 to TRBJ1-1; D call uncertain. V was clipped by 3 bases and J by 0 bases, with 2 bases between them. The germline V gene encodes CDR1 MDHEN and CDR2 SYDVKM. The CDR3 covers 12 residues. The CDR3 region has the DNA TGTGCCAGCAGTTTTATGAACACTGAAGCTTTCTTT. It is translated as CASSFMNTEAFF. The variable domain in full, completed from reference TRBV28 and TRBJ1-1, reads DVKVTQSSRYLVKRTGEKVFLECVQDMDHENMFWYRQDPGLGLRLIYFSYDVKMKEKGDIPEGYSVSREKKERFSLILESASTNQTSMYLCASSFMNTEAFFGQGTRLTVV.

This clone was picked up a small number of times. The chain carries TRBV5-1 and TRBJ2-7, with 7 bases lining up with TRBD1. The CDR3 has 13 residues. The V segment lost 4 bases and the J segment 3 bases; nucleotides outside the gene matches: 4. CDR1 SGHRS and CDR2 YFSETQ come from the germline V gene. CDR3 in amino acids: CASSRDSFYEQYF. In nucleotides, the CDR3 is TGCGCCAGCAGCCGGGACAGCTTCTACGAGCAGTACTTC.

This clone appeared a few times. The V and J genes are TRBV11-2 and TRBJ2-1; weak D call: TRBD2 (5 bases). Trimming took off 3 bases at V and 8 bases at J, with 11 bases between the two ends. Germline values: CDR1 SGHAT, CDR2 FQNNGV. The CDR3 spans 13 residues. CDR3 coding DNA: TGTGCCAGCAGCTTTCCTCTAGCCGATGAGCAGTTCTTC. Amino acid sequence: CASSFPLADEQFF.

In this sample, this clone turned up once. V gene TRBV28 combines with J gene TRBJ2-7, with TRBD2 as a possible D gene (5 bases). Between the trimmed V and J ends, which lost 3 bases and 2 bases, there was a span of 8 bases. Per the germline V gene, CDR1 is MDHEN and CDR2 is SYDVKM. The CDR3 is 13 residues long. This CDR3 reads CASSLRAPYEQYF. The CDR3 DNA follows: TGTGCCAGCAGTTTGAGGGCGCCCTACGAGCAGTACTTC.

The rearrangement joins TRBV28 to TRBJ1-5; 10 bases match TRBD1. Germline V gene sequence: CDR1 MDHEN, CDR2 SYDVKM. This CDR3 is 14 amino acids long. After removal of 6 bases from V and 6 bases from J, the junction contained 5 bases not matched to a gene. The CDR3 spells CASRTGGLSQPQHF. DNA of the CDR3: TGTGCCAGCAGGACAGGGGGCCTTAGTCAGCCCCAGCATTTT.

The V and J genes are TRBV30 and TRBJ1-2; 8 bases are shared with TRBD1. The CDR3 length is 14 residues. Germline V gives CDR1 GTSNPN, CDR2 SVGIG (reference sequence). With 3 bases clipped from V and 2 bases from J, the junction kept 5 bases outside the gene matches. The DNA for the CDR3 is TGTGCCTGGAGCCGACAGGGGCGGAACTATGGCTACACCTTC. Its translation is CAWSRQGRNYGYTF.

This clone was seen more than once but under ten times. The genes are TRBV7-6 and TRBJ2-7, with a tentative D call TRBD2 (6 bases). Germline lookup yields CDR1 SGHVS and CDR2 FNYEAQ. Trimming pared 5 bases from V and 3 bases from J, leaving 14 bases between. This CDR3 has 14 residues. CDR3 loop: CASSQAGSIYEQYF. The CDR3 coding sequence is TGTGCCAGCAGCCAGGCGGGATCCATCTACGAGCAGTACTTC.

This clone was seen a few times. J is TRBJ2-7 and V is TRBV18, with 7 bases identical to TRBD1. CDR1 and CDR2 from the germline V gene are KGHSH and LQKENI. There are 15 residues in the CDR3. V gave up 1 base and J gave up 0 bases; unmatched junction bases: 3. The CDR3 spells CASSPQQGSSYEQYF. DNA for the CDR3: TGTGCCAGCTCACCACAACAGGGGAGCTCCTACGAGCAGTACTTC.

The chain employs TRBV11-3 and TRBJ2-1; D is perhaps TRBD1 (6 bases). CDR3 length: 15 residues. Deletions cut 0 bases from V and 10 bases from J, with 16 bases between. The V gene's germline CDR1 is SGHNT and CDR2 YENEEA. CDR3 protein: CASSLDSRQGTEQFF. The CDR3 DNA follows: TGTGCCAGCAGCTTAGATTCAAGGCAGGGGACGGAGCAGTTCTTC.